Below, 21 T cell receptor beta chains from the same sample are listed, as sequenced in a study of cytomegalovirus exposure and HLA in healthy donors (dated 2017 in TCRdb). To prepare the library, the immunoSEQ multiplex PCR assay was applied. For the multiplex PCR, a mixture combining 60 forward primers for TCR Vbeta segments and 13 reverse primers for TCR Jbeta segments was used. Entries here come from immuneACCESS through TCRdb and include only in-frame sequences with V and J called. Some clones fail to appear in such tables; in the studies checked, an unresolved V gene covers under half of the shortfall, and the cause of the remainder is unknown. The sample has roughly 190,000 clones on record, over 70% of them singletons. Jointly, the top ten make up roughly 3% of the sample. The sample consisted of PBMCs. The source is a female donor in good health and CMV-seronegative.

The chain recombines TRBV21-1 with TRBJ2-1; TRBD1 was called by the table and not checked on the DNA. TRBV21-1 constitutes a pseudogene. This CDR3 has 15 amino acids. The CDR3 loop is CASSKDPRGNNEQFF. In DNA form, the CDR3 reads TGTGCCAGCAGCAAAGACCCCAGGGGGAACAATGAGCAGTTCTTC.

There are a few counts of this clone. The chain combines TRBV29-1 with TRBJ1-1; no reliable D call. Germline V gene lookup returns CDR1 SQVTM and CDR2 ANQGSEA. V lost 7 bases and J lost 1, with 10 bases in between. This CDR3 region has 12 residues. CDR3 in DNA: TGCAGCGGCGGTAGTGGGAACACTGAAGCTTTCTTT. Translation gives CSGGSGNTEAFF. Filled out from reference TRBV29-1 and TRBJ1-1, the complete variable domain reads SAVISQKPSRDICQRGTSLTIQCQVDSQVTMMFWYRQQPGQSLTLIATANQGSEATYESGFVIDKFPISRPNLTFSTLTVSNMSPEDSSIYLCSGGSGNTEAFFGQGTRLTVV.

The sample holds a few counts of this clone. The rearrangement joins TRBV7-8 to TRBJ2-3; TRBD2 is a possible D gene (5 bases). The CDR3 totals 15 residues. V was cut by 5 bases and J by 0 bases, with 12 bases left in between. Germline lookup yields CDR1 SGHVS and CDR2 FQNEAQ. The CDR3 spells CASSRERTSTDTQYF. The CDR3 DNA reads TGTGCCAGCAGCCGGGAACGAACTAGCACAGATACGCAGTATTTT.

V and J are TRBV7-2 and TRBJ2-3; D is uncertain. This CDR3 has 15 amino acids. Between the trimmed V and J ends, which lost 4 bases and 10 bases, there was a span of 21 bases. Germline CDR1 SGHTA, CDR2 FQGNSA. The DNA for the CDR3 is TGTGCCAGCAGCTCCTCGGGTGCCAACCTCGAGGCGCAGTATTTT. Residues: CASSSSGANLEAQYF. Filled out from reference TRBV7-2 and TRBJ2-3, the complete variable domain reads GAGVSQSPSNKVTEKGKDVELRCDPISGHTALYWYRQSLGQGLEFLIYFQGNSAPDKSGLPSDRFSAERTGGSVSTLTIQRTQQEDSAVYLCASSSSGANLEAQYFGPGTRLTVL.

CDR3: CASSVGRGTGGYTF. The DNA for the CDR3 is TGTGCCAGCAGCGTAGGGAGGGGAACTGGGGGCTACACCTTC. The V gene is TRBV9, the J gene TRBJ1-2, with a weak D call TRBD1 (5 bases). Trimming left V 0 bases short and J 8 bases short, with 14 bases between. CDR1 and CDR2 from the germline V gene are SGDLS and YYNGEE. The CDR3 is 14 amino acids.

This chain joins TRBV9 and TRBJ2-5; no definite D call. There are 15 residues in the CDR3. The ends were cut back, 3 bases at V and 5 bases at J, with 17 bases in the middle. Per the germline V gene, CDR1 is SGDLS and CDR2 is YYNGEE. CDR3 sequence (DNA): TGTGCCAGCAGCGCCCGGCCACTAAAGGAGGAGACCCAGTACTTC. Protein sequence: CASSARPLKEETQYF.

The genes are TRBV11-2 and TRBJ2-7, with D hard to call. Germline V CDR1 and CDR2: SGHAT, FQNNGV. This CDR3 contains 12 residues. V lost 1 base to trimming and J lost 4 bases, with 5 bases between them. CDR3 DNA: TGTGCCAGCAGCTTAGGGGCGTACGAGCAGTACTTC. Its protein product is CASSLGAYEQYF.

V gene TRBV27 combines with J gene TRBJ1-2; D not resolved. The germline V and J ends were trimmed by 5 bases and 3 bases, with 16 bases remaining between them. This CDR3 is built from 15 residues. The germline V gene has CDR1 MNHEY and CDR2 SMNVEV (reference sequence). The CDR3 DNA reads as TGTGCCAGCAGTCAAATCCCGGGGTATGACTATGGCTACACCTTC. Translated: CASSQIPGYDYGYTF.

CDR3 in amino acids: CASSLNGMSDEKLFF. Written as DNA, the CDR3 is TGTGCCAGCAGCTTAAACGGGATGAGTGATGAAAAACTGTTTTTT. V and J are TRBV7-3 and TRBJ1-4, with D hard to call. The V end was cut by 1 base, the J end by 6 bases, with 12 bases between. Germline lookup yields CDR1 SGHTA and CDR2 FQGTGA. This CDR3 has 15 residues.

The CDR3 coding sequence is TGTGCCAGCAGCCCGGGGACAGGGGGTTCGGTCTATGGCTACACCTTC. As protein: CASSPGTGGSVYGYTF. This sequence joins TRBV7-8 and TRBJ1-2; the match to TRBD1 covers 11 bases. The germline gives CDR1 SGHVS, CDR2 FQNEAQ. With 5 bases clipped from V and 4 bases from J, the junction kept 9 bases outside the gene matches. The CDR3 sequence is 16 residues long.

The V call is TRBV10-3, the J call TRBJ1-1, with TRBD1 identical over 7 bases. The CDR3 spans 14 residues. Germline assignment: CDR1 ENHRY and CDR2 SYGVKD. Trimming at V came to 2 bases and at J to 5 bases, leaving 5 bases not matched to a gene. CDR3 loop: CAISEMAGGTEAFF. The CDR3 bases are TGTGCCATCAGTGAGATGGCAGGGGGAACTGAAGCTTTCTTT.

The V call is TRBV28, the J call TRBJ2-3, with 7 bases matching TRBD2. Germline CDR1 reads MDHEN; CDR2 reads SYDVKM. With 2 bases clipped from V and 6 bases from J, the junction kept 5 bases outside the gene matches. The CDR3 loop spans 14 amino acids. This CDR3 reads CASSLRTSFDTQYF. The DNA of the CDR3 is TGTGCCAGCAGTTTAAGGACTAGTTTTGATACGCAGTATTTT. Based on the CDR3 plus reference TRBV28 and TRBJ2-3, the full variable domain is DVKVTQSSRYLVKRTGEKVFLECVQDMDHENMFWYRQDPGLGLRLIYFSYDVKMKEKGDIPEGYSVSREKKERFSLILESASTNQTSMYLCASSLRTSFDTQYFGPGTRLTVL.

The chain employs TRBV5-1 and TRBJ1-2; 10 nucleotides agree with TRBD1. The CDR3 sequence is 14 residues long. Per the germline V gene, CDR1 is SGHRS and CDR2 is YFSETQ. V gave up 6 bases and J gave up 7 bases; unmatched junction bases: 9. CDR3 region: CASKVDRGLGGYTF. The DNA of the CDR3 is TGCGCCAGCAAGGTCGACAGGGGGCTTGGTGGCTACACCTTC.

The V gene is TRBV28, the J gene TRBJ2-5, with D possibly TRBD1 on 5 matching bases. The J call is uncertain, as TRBJ2-7 better fits the DNA end. CDR3 length: 14 amino acids. CDR1 MDHEN and CDR2 SYDVKM come from the germline V gene. CDR3 sequence: CASSSPPQDYEQYF. CDR3 bases: TGTGCCAGCAGTTCGCCCCCACAGGACTACGAGCAGTACTTC.

The chain recombines TRBV5-1 with TRBJ2-1; the match to TRBD1 covers 9 bases. The trim removed 4 bases at V and 7 bases at J, leaving 21 bases unmatched. Germline CDR1 SGHRS, CDR2 YFSETQ. The CDR3 runs 19 residues. The CDR3 sequence is CASSITGGGVNVMRNEQFF. DNA for the CDR3: TGCGCCAGCAGCATAACAGGGGGCGGGGTTAATGTAATGAGGAATGAGCAGTTCTTC.

The CDR3 here is CATRRRVDQPQHF. The CDR3, as DNA: TGTGCCACCAGACGGAGGGTGGATCAGCCCCAGCATTTT. The chain is built from TRBV27 and TRBJ1-5; D is unclear. Germline V CDR1 and CDR2: MNHEY, SMNVEV (reference sequence). The CDR3 is 13 amino acids. V was trimmed by 10 bases and J by 5 bases, leaving 15 bases between them.

V is TRBV7-2 and J is TRBJ2-3; TRBD1 matches at 7 bases. Trimming took 1 base from V and 1 from J; bases not matched to a gene: 5. CDR1 and CDR2 (germline): SGHTA, FQGNSA. The CDR3 is 16 amino acids. The CDR3 DNA sequence: TGTGCCAGCAGCTTAGGGTTCGGACAGGGCACAGATACGCAGTATTTT. It translates to CASSLGFGQGTDTQYF.

This clone was picked up a small number of times. The V gene is TRBV19, the J gene TRBJ1-1, with D tentatively TRBD1 (5 bases). The germline gives CDR1 LNHDA, CDR2 SQIVND (reference sequence). The V end lost 1 base, the J end lost 3 bases, and 12 bases lay between the germline ends. This CDR3 has 15 residues. Here the CDR3 DNA reads TGTGCCAGTAGTATAGCGGGGGACGCCGACACTGAAGCTTTCTTT. Translation: CASSIAGDADTEAFF.

This clone was recorded only once. The V and J genes are TRBV28 and TRBJ2-7, with 9 bases aligning to TRBD1. Germline loops: CDR1 MDHEN, CDR2 SYDVKM. V lost 5 bases, J lost 6 bases, and 8 bases stayed unmatched. This CDR3 has 14 residues. CDR3 sequence: CASSTGTGMGEQYF. The CDR3 region has the DNA TGTGCCAGCAGTACCGGGACAGGGATGGGCGAGCAGTACTTC.

The chain employs TRBV19 and TRBJ1-1, with D unclear. The CDR3 length is 12 residues. V was shortened by 1 base and J by 8 bases, with 8 bases between the two germline ends. From germline, CDR1 is LNHDA and CDR2 SQIVND (reference sequence). The CDR3 reads CASSIAGGEAFF. The CDR3, as DNA: TGTGCCAGTAGTATAGCGGGCGGGGAAGCTTTCTTT.

The gene calls are TRBV30 and TRBJ2-3; 7 nucleotides line up with TRBD2. CDR1 and CDR2 (germline): GTSNPN, SVGIG (reference sequence). The junction had 19 bases not matched to a gene; V was cut back by 2 bases and J by 8 bases. The CDR3 covers 17 residues. The CDR3 reads CAWSTSRTSRPAGTQYF. The CDR3 DNA follows: TGTGCCTGGAGTACATCGCGGACTAGTAGGCCGGCGGGTACGCAGTATTTT.